The T cell receptor (beta chain) described here comes from a study of identical twins (dated by TCRdb to 2016 to 2017). Broadly, across the study: To test whether fetal clonotypes persist, the study used deep sequencing on TCR alpha and beta repertoires from monozygotic twins, unrelated adults of various ages, and cord blood. To rule out contamination, the twin experiments were replicated at different times with different library preparation protocols.

Only one count was recorded for this clonotype. Its antigen remains undetermined. Base qualities are missing; no much larger clone stands one base away. Every donor was a healthy Caucasian. Trimming at the junction amounts to 0 bases on V and 5 bases on J, and the germline ends lie 10 bases apart. Including the terminal cysteine and phenylalanine, the CDR3 comprises 14 residues. The retained sequence is limited to the CDR3, 42 bases, with the frame set at the first base. From a lookup of the germline V gene, CDR1 and CDR2 are SGHRS and YFSETQ. The investigation overall reported the following: Invariant T cells such as MAIT and iNKT could partly confound zero-insertion analyses, though diverse VJ usage argued against this for most clonotypes. Conclusions relied on cross-sectional statistical analysis, since the same donors could not be followed over many years. Compared with coincidental sharing between unrelated individuals, out-of-frame TCR alpha sequences shared between twins had an excess of sequences with low generation probability. Excess twin sharing in beta out-of-frame sequences was weaker because fewer shared sequences lowered the signal-to-noise ratio. Abundant cord blood beta clonotypes carried fewer insertions; young adult naive repertoires showed a weaker similar trend, while memory repertoires showed none. In monozygotic twins, recombination models systematically underestimated out-of-frame TCR alpha sharing, but the models matched the sharing seen between unrelated individuals.

Libraries were constructed by 5' RACE. TCRdb records Illumina HiSeq 2000 as the sequencer. A universal primer binding site was introduced by template switching, and a unique molecular identifier was present in the final cDNA, enabling accurate counting of TCR cDNA molecules. First-strand cDNA for TCR alpha and beta chains was synthesized from specific primers in the conserved constant-segment region. To control for contamination, every cDNA library carried two barcodes: a SMART-Mk sample barcode plus Illumina barcodes. TruSeq adapter sequences, together with Illumina sample barcodes, were added in two successive PCR steps. TCR alpha and beta cDNA libraries were sequenced on the Illumina HiSeq platform with custom primers. The authors' pipeline ran thus. MiGEC was used to process raw reads and extract unique molecular identifiers, and MiXCR was used to find CDR3 positions. For each individual, recombination models were inferred using an EM algorithm with the repgenHMM and IGoR tools. The analysis of shared clonotypes was done with the tcR package in R, with sharing normalized by the product of cloneset sizes. Out-of-frame nonproductive sequences were analyzed to study raw recombination free of thymic and clonal selection effects. Through fastp at Q25 and MiXCR, TCRdb rebuilt clones from the public reads, retaining in-frame beta chains. Each entry merges the rows of one CDR3 protein and shows their most common DNA and genes. The V and J calls reflect TCRdb's pipeline rather than the authors' work. The sample yields about 1.7 million distinct CDR3 sequences; roughly a third were counted once. 0.25% to 0.3% of the sample is in the top ten clones.

The chain links TRBV5-1 with TRBJ2-3; the D gene cannot be resolved reliably. The sequence came from a newborn girl in good health. Material for sequencing was cord blood. The CDR3 is CASSLALGGDTQYF. The DNA is as follows: TGCGCCAGCAGCTTGGCGTTGGGCGGAGATACGCAGTATTTT.